This TCR beta chain appears in the sequencing data of a study of early T cells in non-severe SARS-CoV-2 infection. From the 5' RACE reads, TCRdb called clonotypes with MiXCR, one entry per CDR3 protein. This table has 65,000 to 85,000 distinct CDR3 sequences, 15% appearing once. This clonotype was found a few times. This sequence was found in an adult who was a healthcare worker with PCR-confirmed SARS-CoV-2 infection or an uninfected control (not recorded which). Input material: whole blood.

CDR3: CASSTGTDFYEQYF. In DNA form, the CDR3 reads TGTGCCAGCAGTACCGGGACGGACTTCTACGAGCAGTACTTC. The V gene is TRBV6-6, the J gene TRBJ2-7; D tentatively reads TRBD1 or TRBD2 (5 bases each). Trimming shortened V by 5 bases and J by 3 bases, and 14 bases separated the two germline ends. This CDR3 region has 14 residues. CDR1 and CDR2 (germline): MNHNY, SVGAGI (reference sequence).